This record looks at one T cell receptor (beta chain) sequence and its context. The antigen is not known. The J segment lost 0 bases and the V segment lost 0 bases, leaving 4 bases of the junction unmatched. In germline, CDR1 is SEHNR, CDR2 FQNEAQ (reference sequence). The CDR3 has 17 residues. Only in-frame clones appear in the TCRdb table, and some are missing; sequencing was by immunoSEQ multiplex PCR. The sample holds 300,000 to 400,000 clones, around 83% seen once. The data derive from a study of Ad26.COV2.S vaccination and SARS-CoV-2 variants. Regarding the study as a whole: Using TCR breadth and depth analyses may have led to underestimated total T cell responses. Substantial breadth was reportedly displayed by spike-specific CD8+ and CD4+ T cell responses after vaccination. The placebo group had lower spike-specific TCR breadth than the vaccine recipients did.

Treatment given: about 20 received Ad26.COV2.S at low or high dose, single or two shots; several received placebo; per-sample allocation not given. The samples were gathered on day 63 after the first injection of vaccine or placebo. The donor's status was that of an adult aged 18-55 years in Boston. Source: peripheral blood, taken in a trial of Ad26.COV2.S vaccine versus placebo. The V gene is TRBV7-9, the J gene TRBJ2-3; 9 bases align to TRBD2. The sequence came from a person aged 18 to 65 who received the Ad26.COV2.S COVID-19 vaccine or a placebo. This CDR3 reads CASSLAPLAGSTDTQYF. In DNA form, the CDR3 reads TGTGCCAGCAGCTTAGCTCCCCTAGCGGGGAGCACAGATACGCAGTATTTT.